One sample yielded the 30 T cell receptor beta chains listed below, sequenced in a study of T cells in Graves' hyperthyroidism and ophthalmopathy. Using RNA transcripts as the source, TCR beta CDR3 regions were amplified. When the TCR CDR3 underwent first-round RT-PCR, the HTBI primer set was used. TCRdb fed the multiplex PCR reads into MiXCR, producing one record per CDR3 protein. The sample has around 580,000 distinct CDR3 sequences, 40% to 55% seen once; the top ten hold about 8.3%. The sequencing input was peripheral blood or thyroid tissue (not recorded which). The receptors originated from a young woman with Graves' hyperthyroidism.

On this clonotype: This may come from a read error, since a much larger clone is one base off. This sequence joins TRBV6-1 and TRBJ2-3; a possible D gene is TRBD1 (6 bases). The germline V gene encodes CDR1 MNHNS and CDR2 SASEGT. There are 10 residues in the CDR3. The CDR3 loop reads CVEGGDTQYF. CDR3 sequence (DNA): TGTGTCGAAGGGGGAGATACGCAGTATTTT.

The CDR3 DNA reads as TGTGCCAGCAGCCGCGCCCACGGGGGCAATCAGCCCCAGCATTTT. Its protein is CASSRAHGGNQPQHF. V and J are TRBV7-9 and TRBJ1-5; D gene unclear. The CDR3 has 15 amino acids. CDR1 and CDR2 (germline): SEHNR, FQNEAQ (reference sequence). V lost 5 bases, J lost 2 bases, and 13 bases lay in between.

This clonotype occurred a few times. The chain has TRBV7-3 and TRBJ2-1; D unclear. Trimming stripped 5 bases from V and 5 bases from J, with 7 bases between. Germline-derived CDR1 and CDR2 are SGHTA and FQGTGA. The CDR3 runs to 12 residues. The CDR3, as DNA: TGTGCCAGCAGCCTCGGTCACAATGAGCAGTTCTTC. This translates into CASSLGHNEQFF.

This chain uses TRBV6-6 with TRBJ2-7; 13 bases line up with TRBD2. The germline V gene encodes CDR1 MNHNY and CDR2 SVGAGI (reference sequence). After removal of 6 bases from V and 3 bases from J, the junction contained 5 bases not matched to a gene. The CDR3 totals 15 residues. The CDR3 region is CASRRRTSGSYEQYF. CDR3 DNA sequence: TGTGCCAGCAGGCGAAGGACTAGCGGGAGCTACGAGCAGTACTTC.

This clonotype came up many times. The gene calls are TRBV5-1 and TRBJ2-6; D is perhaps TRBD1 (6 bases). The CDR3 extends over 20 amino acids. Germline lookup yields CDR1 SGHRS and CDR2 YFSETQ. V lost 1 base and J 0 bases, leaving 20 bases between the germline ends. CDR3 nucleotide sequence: TGCGCCAGCAGCTTGAGAGCCCTGACAGGAGATTCCTCTGGGGCCAACGTCCTGACTTTC. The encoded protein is CASSLRALTGDSSGANVLTF.

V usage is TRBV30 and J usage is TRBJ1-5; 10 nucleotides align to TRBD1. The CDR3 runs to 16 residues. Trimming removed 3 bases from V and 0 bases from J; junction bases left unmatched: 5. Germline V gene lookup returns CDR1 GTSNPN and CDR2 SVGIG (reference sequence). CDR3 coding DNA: TGTGCCTGGAGCCGACAGGGGGCTGGTAGCAATCAGCCCCAGCATTTT. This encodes CAWSRQGAGSNQPQHF.

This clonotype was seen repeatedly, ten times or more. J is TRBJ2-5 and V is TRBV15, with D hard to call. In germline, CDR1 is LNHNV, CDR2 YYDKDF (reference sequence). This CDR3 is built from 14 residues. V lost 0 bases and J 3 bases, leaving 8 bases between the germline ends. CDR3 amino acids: CATSRDLLEETQYF. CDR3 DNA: TGTGCCACCAGCAGAGATCTTTTGGAAGAGACCCAGTACTTC.

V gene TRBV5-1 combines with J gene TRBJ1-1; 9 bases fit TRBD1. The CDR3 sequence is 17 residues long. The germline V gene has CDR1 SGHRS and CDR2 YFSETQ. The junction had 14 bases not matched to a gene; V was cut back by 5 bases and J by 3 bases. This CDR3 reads CASSSGQGRRGDTEAFF. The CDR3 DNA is TGCGCCAGCAGTTCCGGACAGGGGAGGAGAGGGGACACTGAAGCTTTCTTT. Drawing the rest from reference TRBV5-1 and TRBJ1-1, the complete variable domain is KAGVTQTPRYLIKTRGQQVTLSCSPISGHRSVSWYQQTPGQGLQFLFEYFSETQRNKGNFPGRFSGRQFSNSRSEMNVSTLELGDSALYLCASSSGQGRRGDTEAFFGQGTRLTVV.

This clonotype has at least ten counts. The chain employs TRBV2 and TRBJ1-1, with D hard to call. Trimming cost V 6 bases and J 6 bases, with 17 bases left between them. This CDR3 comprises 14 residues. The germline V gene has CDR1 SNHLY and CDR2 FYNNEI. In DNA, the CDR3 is TGTGCCAGCAGCCCAACGGGCGGAGCATCTGAAGCTTTCTTT. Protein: CASSPTGGASEAFF.

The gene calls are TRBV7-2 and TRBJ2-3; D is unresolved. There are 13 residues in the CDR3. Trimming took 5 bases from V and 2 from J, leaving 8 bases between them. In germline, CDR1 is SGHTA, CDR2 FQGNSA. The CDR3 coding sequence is TGTGCCAGCAGCCCGGACCCCACAGATACGCAGTATTTT. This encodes CASSPDPTDTQYF.

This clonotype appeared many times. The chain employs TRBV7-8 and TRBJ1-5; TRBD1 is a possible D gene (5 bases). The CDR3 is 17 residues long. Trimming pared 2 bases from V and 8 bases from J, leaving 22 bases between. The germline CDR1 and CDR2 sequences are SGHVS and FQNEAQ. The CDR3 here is CASSLLGRDTRGEPQHF. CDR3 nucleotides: TGTGCCAGCAGCTTATTGGGACGTGACACTCGGGGCGAGCCCCAGCATTTT.

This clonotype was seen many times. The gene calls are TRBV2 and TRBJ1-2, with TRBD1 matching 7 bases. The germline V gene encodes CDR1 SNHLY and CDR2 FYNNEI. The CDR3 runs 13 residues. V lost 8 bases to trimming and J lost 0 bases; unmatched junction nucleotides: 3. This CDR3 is CASRTGPNYGYTF. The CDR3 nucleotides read TGTGCCAGCCGGACAGGCCCTAACTATGGCTACACCTTC.

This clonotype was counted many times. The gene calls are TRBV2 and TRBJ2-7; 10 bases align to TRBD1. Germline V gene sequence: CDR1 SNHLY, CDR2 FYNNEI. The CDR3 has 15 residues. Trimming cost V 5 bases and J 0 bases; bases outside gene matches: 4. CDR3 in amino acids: CASSNRDRGSYEQYF. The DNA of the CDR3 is TGTGCCAGCAGTAACCGGGACAGGGGCTCCTACGAGCAGTACTTC.

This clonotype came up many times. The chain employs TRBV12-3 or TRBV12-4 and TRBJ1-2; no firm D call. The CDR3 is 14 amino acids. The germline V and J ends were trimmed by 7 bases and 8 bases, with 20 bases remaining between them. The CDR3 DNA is TGTGCCAGCACCTTCCCCTCTACGCGTGGAGGCTACACCTTC. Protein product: CASTFPSTRGGYTF.

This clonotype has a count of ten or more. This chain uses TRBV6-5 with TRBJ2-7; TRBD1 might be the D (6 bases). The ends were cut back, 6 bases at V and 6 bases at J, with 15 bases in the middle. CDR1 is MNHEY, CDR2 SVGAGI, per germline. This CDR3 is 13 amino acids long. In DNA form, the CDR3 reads TGTGCCAGCAGACAGGGTTCACGAGCCGAGCAGTACTTC. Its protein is CASRQGSRAEQYF.

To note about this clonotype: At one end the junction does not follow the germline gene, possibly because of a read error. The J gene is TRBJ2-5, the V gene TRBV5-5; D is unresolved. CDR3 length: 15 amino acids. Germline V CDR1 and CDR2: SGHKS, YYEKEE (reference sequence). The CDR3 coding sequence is TGTGCCTGCAGCAAGGTCGGATCTCAGAAGGGGACCCAGTACTTC. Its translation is CACSKVGSQKGTQYF.

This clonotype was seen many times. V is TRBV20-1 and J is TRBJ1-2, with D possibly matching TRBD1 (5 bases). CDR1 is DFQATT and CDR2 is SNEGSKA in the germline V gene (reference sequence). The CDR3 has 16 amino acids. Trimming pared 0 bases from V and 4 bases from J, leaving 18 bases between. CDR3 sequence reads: CSAREQARDLAYGYTF. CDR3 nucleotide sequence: TGCAGTGCTAGAGAGCAAGCAAGGGACCTAGCCTATGGCTACACCTTC.

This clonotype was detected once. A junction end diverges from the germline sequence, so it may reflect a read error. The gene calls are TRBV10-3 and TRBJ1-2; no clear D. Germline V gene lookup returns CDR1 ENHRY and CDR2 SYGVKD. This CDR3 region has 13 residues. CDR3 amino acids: CATSVSTNYGYTF. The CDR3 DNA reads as TGTGCCACCAGTGTCAGTACTAACTATGGCTACACCTTC.

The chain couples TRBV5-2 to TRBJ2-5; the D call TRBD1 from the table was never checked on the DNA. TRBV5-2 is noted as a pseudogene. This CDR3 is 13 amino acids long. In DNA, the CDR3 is TGTGCCAGCACCCTGACAGGGATAGAGACCCAGTACTTC. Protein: CASTLTGIETQYF.

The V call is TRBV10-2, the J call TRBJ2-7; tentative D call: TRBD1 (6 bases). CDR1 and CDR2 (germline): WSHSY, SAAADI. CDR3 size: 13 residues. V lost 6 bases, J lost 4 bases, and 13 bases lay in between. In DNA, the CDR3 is TGCGCCAGCAGGTTGGACAGTCTTTACGAGCAGTACTTC. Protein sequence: CASRLDSLYEQYF.

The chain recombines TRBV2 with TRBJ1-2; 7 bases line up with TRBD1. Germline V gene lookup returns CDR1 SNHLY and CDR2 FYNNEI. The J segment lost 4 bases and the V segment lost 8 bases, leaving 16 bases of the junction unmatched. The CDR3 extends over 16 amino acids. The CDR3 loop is CASSPRTGSSGYGYTF. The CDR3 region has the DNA TGTGCCAGCTCACCCCGGACAGGTTCCTCAGGCTATGGCTACACCTTC.

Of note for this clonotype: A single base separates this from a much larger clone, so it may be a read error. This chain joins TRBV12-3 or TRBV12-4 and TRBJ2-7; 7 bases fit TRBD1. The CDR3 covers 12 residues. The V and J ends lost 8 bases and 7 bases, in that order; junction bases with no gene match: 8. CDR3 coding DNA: TGTGCCAGCGGGGACAGTCGGAATGAGCAGTACTTC. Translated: CASGDSRNEQYF.

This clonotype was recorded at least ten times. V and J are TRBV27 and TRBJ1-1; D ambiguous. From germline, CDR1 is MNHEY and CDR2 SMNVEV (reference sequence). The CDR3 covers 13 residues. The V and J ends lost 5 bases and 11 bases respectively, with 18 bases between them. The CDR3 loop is CASSPVGGTYAFF. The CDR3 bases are TGTGCCAGCAGTCCAGTGGGAGGCACCTATGCTTTCTTT.

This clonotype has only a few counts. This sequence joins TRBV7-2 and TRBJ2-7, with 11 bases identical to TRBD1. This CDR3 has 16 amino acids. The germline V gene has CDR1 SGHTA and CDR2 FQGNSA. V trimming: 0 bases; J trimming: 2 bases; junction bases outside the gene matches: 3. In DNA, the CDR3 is TGTGCCAGCAGCTTAGCGTGGGACAGGGGGGCCTACGAGCAGTACTTC. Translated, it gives CASSLAWDRGAYEQYF.

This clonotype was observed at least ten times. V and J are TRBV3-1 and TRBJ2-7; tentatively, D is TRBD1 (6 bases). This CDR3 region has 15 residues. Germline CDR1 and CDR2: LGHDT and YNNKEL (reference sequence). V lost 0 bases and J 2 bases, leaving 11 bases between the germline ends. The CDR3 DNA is TGTGCCAGCAGCCAAGATGTCGAGGGGGCCTACGAGCAGTACTTC. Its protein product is CASSQDVEGAYEQYF.

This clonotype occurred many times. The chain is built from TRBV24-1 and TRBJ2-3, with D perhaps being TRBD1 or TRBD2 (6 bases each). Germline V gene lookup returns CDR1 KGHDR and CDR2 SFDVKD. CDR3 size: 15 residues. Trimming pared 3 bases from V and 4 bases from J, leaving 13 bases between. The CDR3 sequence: CATSDPGADSDTQYF. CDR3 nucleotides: TGTGCCACCAGTGATCCGGGGGCCGATTCAGATACGCAGTATTTT.

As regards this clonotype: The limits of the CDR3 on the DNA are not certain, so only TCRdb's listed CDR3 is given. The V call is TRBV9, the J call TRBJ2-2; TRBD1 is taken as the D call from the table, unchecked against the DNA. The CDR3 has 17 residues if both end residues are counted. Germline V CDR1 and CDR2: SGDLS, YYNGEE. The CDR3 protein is CASSVDAYRGTPGSCFF.

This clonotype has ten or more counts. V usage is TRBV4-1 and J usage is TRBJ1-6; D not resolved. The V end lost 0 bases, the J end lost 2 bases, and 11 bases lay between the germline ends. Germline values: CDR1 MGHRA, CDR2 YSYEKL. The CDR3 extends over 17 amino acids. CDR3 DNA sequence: TGCGCCAGCAGCCAAGAAGGTCGCACAACCTATAATTCACCCCTCCACTTT. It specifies CASSQEGRTTYNSPLHF.

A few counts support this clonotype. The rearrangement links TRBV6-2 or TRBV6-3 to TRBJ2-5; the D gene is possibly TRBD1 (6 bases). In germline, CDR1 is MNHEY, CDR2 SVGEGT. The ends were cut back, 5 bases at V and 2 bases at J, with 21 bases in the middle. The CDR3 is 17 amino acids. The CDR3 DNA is TGTGCCAGCAGTCAATTCCGCAGGGGAGAAGCTCAAGAGACCCAGTACTTC. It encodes CASSQFRRGEAQETQYF.

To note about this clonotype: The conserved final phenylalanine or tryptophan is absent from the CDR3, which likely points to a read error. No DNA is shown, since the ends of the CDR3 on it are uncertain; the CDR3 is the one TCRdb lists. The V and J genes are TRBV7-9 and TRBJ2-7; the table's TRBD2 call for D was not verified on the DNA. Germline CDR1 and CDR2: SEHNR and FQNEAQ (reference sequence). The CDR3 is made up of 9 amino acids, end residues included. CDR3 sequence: CASSLRGTS.